What follows are 3 T cell receptor beta chains derived from one specimen sequenced in a study of blood T cell repertoires in COVID-19. The data were produced by immunoSEQ multiplex PCR, yet TCRdb's version contains in-frame clones alone and is incomplete. The table has 250,000 to 300,000 clones, about 89% seen once. The specimen sequenced was peripheral blood. The receptors stem from a woman aged 25 to 39 with COVID-19, enrolled during active disease.

This rearrangement joins TRBV7-9 to TRBJ1-3; TRBD1 agrees at 7 bases. CDR1 and CDR2 (germline): SEHNR, FQNEAQ (reference sequence). The CDR3 covers 15 residues. Trimming cost V 8 bases and J 1 base; bases outside gene matches: 8. The chain's CDR3 is CASDRPGQSGNTIYF. The CDR3 region has the DNA TGTGCCAGCGACCGACCGGGACAGTCTGGAAACACCATATATTTT.

The rearrangement uses TRBV30 and TRBJ1-3, with D tentatively TRBD1 (6 bases). The CDR3 covers 14 residues. Trimming removed 4 bases from V and 0 bases from J, with 10 bases in between. Germline CDR1 and CDR2: GTSNPN and SVGIG (reference sequence). The CDR3 DNA is TGTGCCTGGACCACAGGGAGCTCTGGAAACACCATATATTTT. As protein: CAWTTGSSGNTIYF.

V and J are TRBV10-3 and TRBJ1-2, with TRBD1 matching over 8 bases. The CDR3 is 13 residues long. Germline V gene sequence: CDR1 ENHRY, CDR2 SYGVKD. With 7 bases clipped from V and 6 bases from J, the junction kept 7 bases outside the gene matches. CDR3 amino acids: CAIKDRVEDGYTF. The CDR3 DNA reads TGTGCCATCAAGGACAGGGTAGAGGATGGCTACACCTTC.